Presented here are 23 T cell receptor beta chains from one specimen sequenced in a study of cytomegalovirus exposure and HLA in healthy donors. Primers included in the PCR were 60 Vbeta and 13 Jbeta primers. TCRdb's table, derived via immunoSEQ multiplex PCR, lists solely in-frame clones and lacks some. Among some 210,000 clones listed, about four fifths were seen once. The specimen was PBMCs. The receptors derive from a woman aged 45-60 years in good health and CMV-seropositive.

This rearrangement joins TRBV4-1 to TRBJ2-5; the match to TRBD2 covers 10 bases. The DNA end is more similar to TRBJ2-7, so the J call may be wrong. The CDR3 is 17 amino acids. Germline CDR1 MGHRA, CDR2 YSYEKL. As DNA, the CDR3 is TGCGCCAGCAGCCAAGATCTATCTAGCGGGGGATCCTACGAGCAGTACTTC. Translating it yields CASSQDLSSGGSYEQYF.

The chain employs TRBV27 and TRBJ2-7, with TRBD1 matching over 7 bases. CDR1 and CDR2 (germline): MNHEY, SMNVEV (reference sequence). Unmatched junction bases numbered 8, after V lost 0 bases and J lost 6 bases. The CDR3 is 15 residues long. CDR3 coding DNA: TGTGCCAGCAGTTTATCGACAGGGCGGCTTTTCGAGCAGTACTTC. It specifies CASSLSTGRLFEQYF.

This chain uses TRBV4-2 with TRBJ2-5; D may be TRBD2 (7 bases). The CDR3 totals 18 residues. Germline CDR1 reads LGHNA; CDR2 reads YNFKEQ. Trimming stripped 1 base from V and 0 bases from J, with 18 bases between. The CDR3 is CASSQAVMGGPYQETQYF. The CDR3 coding sequence is TGTGCCAGCAGCCAAGCAGTCATGGGGGGGCCCTACCAAGAGACCCAGTACTTC.

The chain has TRBV5-1 and TRBJ1-1, with D unclear. V lost 0 bases, J lost 4 bases, and 4 bases lay in between. Germline V gives CDR1 SGHRS, CDR2 YFSETQ. This CDR3 is built from 12 residues. CDR3 DNA: TGCGCCAGCAGCTTGGGGGCCACTGAAGCTTTCTTT. Its protein is CASSLGATEAFF.

V and J are TRBV5-6 and TRBJ1-2, with D uncertain. CDR1 SGHDT and CDR2 YYEEEE come from the germline V gene. V lost 1 base and J 4 bases, leaving 11 bases between the germline ends. This CDR3 has 14 residues. The CDR3 region is CASSLQQPLYGYTF. CDR3 in DNA: TGTGCCAGCAGCTTGCAACAGCCTCTCTATGGCTACACCTTC.

This chain uses TRBV6-5 with TRBJ2-3; TRBD2 agrees at 7 bases. The V and J ends lost 5 bases and 3 bases, in that order; junction bases with no gene match: 5. Germline CDR1 reads MNHEY; CDR2 reads SVGAGI. The CDR3 totals 14 residues. The CDR3 nucleotides are TGTGCCAGCAGTCGGACTAGGCGTACAGATACGCAGTATTTT. Amino acids: CASSRTRRTDTQYF.

This clone has only one observation. The rearrangement joins TRBV10-3 to TRBJ1-3, with D possibly being TRBD1 (5 bases). The germline V gene encodes CDR1 ENHRY and CDR2 SYGVKD. With 6 bases removed from V and 7 bases from J, the gap between germline ends came to 16 bases. The CDR3 spans 14 residues. CDR3 nucleotide sequence: TGTGCCATCAGAGGGCAGGGAAGATGGAACACCATATATTTT. Translated: CAIRGQGRWNTIYF.

The chain uses TRBV4-1 and TRBJ1-1, with D unclear. Germline V gene lookup returns CDR1 MGHRA and CDR2 YSYEKL. The CDR3 runs 16 residues. The V end was cut by 7 bases, the J end by 3 bases, with 21 bases between. DNA of the CDR3: TGCGCCAGCACCTCAGACGAACTATCGACGGACACTGAAGCTTTCTTT. Protein product: CASTSDELSTDTEAFF.

The chain recombines TRBV2 with TRBJ1-4; maybe TRBD1 (6 bases). In germline, CDR1 is SNHLY, CDR2 FYNNEI. The CDR3 runs 14 residues. V shed 3 bases and J shed 8 bases, with 13 bases lying between them. For the CDR3, the DNA is TGTGCCAGCAGTGAGTCACAGGGCGGGGAAAAACTGTTTTTT. As protein: CASSESQGGEKLFF.

The chain employs TRBV28 and TRBJ1-5; unclear D gene. V lost 2 bases, J lost 0 bases, and 14 bases lay in between. CDR3 length: 17 residues. Germline assignment: CDR1 MDHEN and CDR2 SYDVKM. CDR3 sequence reads: CASSLSETEYSNQPQHF. The CDR3 nucleotides read TGTGCCAGCAGTTTAAGTGAAACAGAATATAGCAATCAGCCCCAGCATTTT. Combining the CDR3 with reference TRBV28 and TRBJ1-5 gives the whole variable domain DVKVTQSSRYLVKRTGEKVFLECVQDMDHENMFWYRQDPGLGLRLIYFSYDVKMKEKGDIPEGYSVSREKKERFSLILESASTNQTSMYLCASSLSETEYSNQPQHFGDGTRLSIL.

This clone has a handful of counts. V is TRBV7-2 and J is TRBJ2-1, with D uncertain. The V end lost 2 bases, the J end lost 9 bases, and 11 bases lay between the germline ends. CDR1 and CDR2 from the germline V gene are SGHTA and FQGNSA. The CDR3 is made up of 13 amino acids. The CDR3 nucleotides read TGTGCCAGCAGCTTATTTCAGTTTGGTGAGCAGTTCTTC. This gives the protein CASSLFQFGEQFF.

V usage is TRBV9 and J usage is TRBJ2-3, with 9 positions matching TRBD1. This CDR3 is 21 amino acids long. Trimming cost V 1 base and J 0 bases; bases outside gene matches: 18. The V gene's germline CDR1 is SGDLS and CDR2 YYNGEE. CDR3 DNA: TGTGCCAGCAGCGTATTGCCCGGACCCTTATGGGACAGGGAAAGCACAGATACGCAGTATTTT. Its protein product is CASSVLPGPLWDRESTDTQYF.

This chain connects TRBV9 to TRBJ2-1, with 10 bases identical to TRBD1. This CDR3 region has 18 residues. The germline gives CDR1 SGDLS, CDR2 YYNGEE. Trimming at V came to 3 bases and at J to 8 bases, leaving 17 bases not matched to a gene. The CDR3 reads CASSGRGPGGQGIDEQFF. The CDR3, as DNA: TGTGCCAGCAGCGGCCGGGGCCCTGGGGGACAGGGGATTGATGAGCAGTTCTTC.

The J gene is TRBJ1-5, the V gene TRBV19; D remains ambiguous. The CDR3 contains 16 residues. Deletions cut 9 bases from V and 0 bases from J, with 18 bases between. Germline CDR1 LNHDA, CDR2 SQIVND (reference sequence). CDR3 bases: TGTGCCAGCAGAGACTCCCGGCACGGTAGCAATCAGCCCCAGCATTTT. Protein sequence: CASRDSRHGSNQPQHF.

Notes on this clone: This CDR3 is also generated by other DNA sequences in the sample. This sequence joins TRBV15 and TRBJ2-1; a weak D match, TRBD2 (5 bases). The germline V gene encodes CDR1 LNHNV and CDR2 YYDKDF (reference sequence). The CDR3 totals 16 residues. The germline V and J ends were trimmed by 0 bases and 2 bases, with 11 bases remaining between them. The chain's CDR3 is CATSRDRSSPYNEQFF. The CDR3, as DNA: TGTGCCACCAGCAGAGATCGGTCTAGCCCCTACAATGAGCAGTTCTTC.

The chain joins TRBV2 to TRBJ1-4, with TRBD1 as a possible D gene (6 bases). The germline V and J ends were trimmed by 8 bases and 8 bases, with 18 bases remaining between them. Germline V gives CDR1 SNHLY, CDR2 FYNNEI. The CDR3 is 14 residues long. The CDR3 sequence: CASADRYRGEKLFF. The CDR3 nucleotides read TGTGCCAGCGCCGACAGGTACCGAGGGGAAAAACTGTTTTTT.

This clone showed up just a few times. This rearrangement joins TRBV6-1 to TRBJ2-7, with a weak D call TRBD2 (5 bases). V was trimmed by 6 bases and J by 5 bases, leaving 11 bases between them. Germline CDR1 and CDR2: MNHNS and SASEGT. The CDR3 has 12 residues. In nucleotides, the CDR3 is TGTGCCAGCAGGCCGGACTGGGACGAGCAGTACTTC. It translates to CASRPDWDEQYF.

This chain uses TRBV28 with TRBJ2-7; D perhaps matches TRBD1 (5 bases). This CDR3 is built from 14 residues. Trimming shortened V by 5 bases and J by 2 bases, and 13 bases separated the two germline ends. Per germline, CDR1 MDHEN and CDR2 SYDVKM. CDR3 protein: CASSPQQETYEQYF. In nucleotides, the CDR3 is TGTGCCAGCAGTCCCCAACAGGAGACCTACGAGCAGTACTTC.

This sequence joins TRBV5-1 and TRBJ2-5, with 10 positions matching TRBD1. The end of the DNA aligns better with TRBJ2-7, so the J call may be wrong. Germline CDR1 SGHRS, CDR2 YFSETQ. The CDR3 is 15 residues long. The CDR3 here is CASSLGQGANYEQYF. The CDR3 bases are TGCGCCAGCAGCTTGGGACAGGGGGCTAACTACGAGCAGTACTTC.

The chain links TRBV15 to TRBJ1-3, with 10 bases fitting TRBD1. There are 15 residues in the CDR3. Per the germline V gene, CDR1 is LNHNV and CDR2 is YYDKDF (reference sequence). V dropped 5 bases and J dropped 3; count of bases not matched to a gene: 4. The CDR3 DNA follows: TGTGCCACCAGCGGTGACAGGGGGCTTGGAAACACCATATATTTT. It codes for CATSGDRGLGNTIYF.

V usage is TRBV5-1 and J usage is TRBJ2-7; D is possibly TRBD1 (6 bases). V was clipped by 4 bases and J by 5 bases, with 16 bases between them. CDR1 is SGHRS, CDR2 YFSETQ, per germline. CDR3 size: 14 residues. The CDR3 reads CASSLGQGFNEQYF. The CDR3 nucleotides are TGCGCCAGCAGCCTGGGCCAGGGGTTCAACGAGCAGTACTTC.

This clone was recorded once. The genes are TRBV27 and TRBJ2-3, with TRBD2 matching 10 bases. The CDR3 is made up of 14 amino acids. The junction had 5 bases not matched to a gene; V was cut back by 7 bases and J by 4 bases. Per germline, CDR1 MNHEY and CDR2 SMNVEV (reference sequence). The CDR3 is CASTSGGGADTQYF. As DNA, the CDR3 is TGTGCCAGCACTAGCGGGGGCGGGGCAGATACGCAGTATTTT.

The chain employs TRBV19 and TRBJ2-7; TRBD1 is a possible D gene (6 bases). V lost 8 bases, J lost 2 bases, and 13 bases lay in between. Germline V gives CDR1 LNHDA, CDR2 SQIVND (reference sequence). The length of the CDR3 is 13 residues. The CDR3 coding sequence is TGTGCCAGTCCCCGGCAGGGGCCCTACGAGCAGTACTTC. Translation gives CASPRQGPYEQYF.